This TCR beta chain was captured in a study of blood T cell repertoires in COVID-19. This clone was found once. Ages ranged from about 18 to 89 years, with residence in 24 US areas. Among Cohort 3 donors, those recovered had two negative PCRs, clearance, or symptom resolution. As handled by the study authors: Estimation of nucleated cell counts relied on the amplification of reference gene primers. Profiling relied on immunoSEQ multiplex PCR, and the TCRdb table lists in-frame clones only, not all of them. D and trimming were read from the DNA, whereas the V and J calls and clone size are those reported in that table. The data hold about 430,000 clones, with approximately 92% observed a single time. The V gene end was trimmed by 5 bases and the J gene end by 13 bases; junction bases not matched to a gene: 5. Germline V CDR1 and CDR2: LNHDA, SQIVND (reference sequence). This CDR3 is built from 13 residues.

The chain couples TRBV19 to TRBJ1-6; 10 positions match TRBD1. The sequence derives from a man aged 25-45 years who had recovered from COVID-19. Sequencing was carried out using PBMCs or T cells enriched from blood (not recorded which). This chain's CDR3 is CASSVGQGSPLHF. CDR3 coding DNA: TGTGCCAGTAGTGTGGGACAGGGGAGTCCCCTCCACTTT.